The present T cell receptor beta chain was sequenced within a study of OX40 agonist ivuxolimab in advanced cancers. Across the whole study: Dose-escalation patients' cancers were hepatocellular carcinoma, melanoma, renal cell or head and neck cancer. Two cutaneous melanoma patients and one hepatocellular carcinoma patient, three in all, had partial responses. Study outcomes and limitations: The antigens recognized by the expanded peripheral T cells, that is their antigen specificity, were not determined. Dosing at 0.1 to 3.0 mg/kg was accompanied by clonal expansion of CD4+ and CD8+ blood T cells by week 6.

On this clone itself: Its matching antigen is unknown.

Some clones are missing from TCRdb's copy, which holds only in-frame ones; the method was immunoSEQ multiplex PCR. The sample has some 41,000 clones, around nine tenths seen once. In germline, CDR1 is SEHNR, CDR2 FQNEAQ (reference sequence). This CDR3 is 15 amino acids long. V lost 1 base to trimming and J lost 2 bases, with 9 bases between them. The source is an adult with an advanced solid tumor such as melanoma, head and neck, liver or kidney cancer. This specimen was CD4+ or CD8+ T cells sorted from blood, taken in a trial of the OX40 agonist ivuxolimab. The chain uses TRBV7-9 and TRBJ2-1, with no clear D. CDR3 residues: CASSLVSGPYNEQFF. CDR3 in DNA: TGTGCCAGCAGCTTAGTCTCAGGTCCCTACAATGAGCAGTTCTTC.